This TCR beta chain was sequenced in a study of T cell responses to AZD1222 COVID-19 vaccine (dated by TCRdb to about 2021). Background on the whole study: AZD1222 recipients with second doses at about 4 weeks or about 12 weeks were pooled, because spike-specific TCR depth and breadth did not differ between schedules. TCR sequencing was performed for approximately 240 trial participants, of whom about 200 were given two doses of AZD1222 and some 26 were given two doses of MenACWY control vaccine. Trial participants were enrolled into age subgroups of 18-55, 56-69 and 70-plus years, which contained around 140, 26 and 57 TCR-sequenced participants, respectively. The paper's findings and limits, for the study overall: Most participants were white British and females outnumbered males, and the authors suggested that clonal diversity may have been underestimated. Conclusions about previously exposed vaccinees are limited because only five to seven AZD1222 recipients were SARS-CoV-2 seropositive at baseline. Epitopes outside the regions mutated in the B.1.351 and B.1.1.7 variants were reportedly recognized by nearly half of the unique spike-specific TCRs. In the small 56-69-year group, the increase in depth fell short of significance, most likely because of low power. A significant rise in spike-specific TCR breadth and depth was observed after two AZD1222 doses relative to day 0 and relative to MenACWY recipients. The vaccine-associated CD4 TCRs covered the entire spike protein, and the dominant responses fell in regions 160-218 and 743-854. Because no day 14 peak-response samples were available, repertoires were characterized only after the peak T cell response.

The CDR3 regions of human TCRbeta chains were subjected to immunosequencing. The authors' analysis ran thus. TCRs in the repertoires were matched against a reference library of SARS-CoV-2-specific TCRs that had been generated with the MIRA antigen-specificity platform. Breadth was defined as the fraction of unique TCRs that were SARS-CoV-2-associated. Depth was defined as the fraction of total T cells that were SARS-CoV-2-associated. Using the MIRA data, each spike-specific TCR was mapped to the spike region that the TCR reacts to and placed in a CD4 or CD8 class. Log10-transformed breadth and depth values were compared by one-way ANOVA with Sidak's multiple comparisons tests. Here the immuneACCESS table is served through TCRdb, limited to in-frame sequences with V and J called. Missing clones are a known gap in these copies; in checked studies unresolved V genes cover under half, and the rest lacks a known reason. That table is the source of V, J and clone size, and D and trimming were worked out from the DNA. The sample data list about 180,000 clones, and 70% to 90% of these were observed just once. Clones ranked in the top ten supply approximately 1.6% of the sample.

The sample holds one count of this clone. It lacks a known antigen. Base qualities are missing; no much larger clone stands one base away. Taken from the germline V gene, the CDR1 and CDR2 loops are WSHSY and SAAADI. V is pared back by 1 base and J by 1 base, with 8 bases lying between the germline termini. The CDR3 has 15 amino acids, counting the end cysteine and phenylalanine. The entry retains the CDR3 DNA only, 45 bases that are in frame from base 1. The time point label corresponds to: baseline before first vaccination. Samples from vaccinated people were obtained from the UK trials COV001 and COV002, which included a single-blind randomized controlled phase 2/3 trial of AZD1222 (ChAdOx1 nCoV-19) in healthy adults. Trial participant PBMC samples were collected at day 0 and day 28 after the second dose for TCRbeta chain sequencing.

The chain is assembled from TRBV10-2 and TRBJ1-5; no D gene can be assigned with confidence. This sequence was found in an adult in good health. Material: peripheral blood, obtained on day 0 of AZD1222 vaccination. The encoded CDR3 is CASSEFRRSNQPQHF. The nucleotides are TGCGCCAGCAGTGAGTTCAGACGGAGCAATCAGCCCCAGCATTTT.